The clone carrying this TCR beta chain was detected only a few times. The antigen is undetermined. This entry comes from a study of T-cell memory formation after mild COVID-19. Broader study findings: Whether second-wave clones peaking at day 37 were SARS-CoV-2 specific went unconfirmed.

A 5'RACE reaction primed in the constant segment made cDNA libraries of TCR alpha and TCR beta, and these carried sample barcodes and UMIs. TCRdb passed the 5' RACE reads through MiXCR, listing each CDR3 protein once. This table has approximately 300,000 distinct CDR3 sequences, roughly 19% appearing once. The CDR3 has 14 residues. The ends were cut back, 3 bases at V and 3 bases at J, with 10 bases in the middle. The receptor's source is a young man who had mild COVID-19 (a few samples of this study predate the infection). Cell type and time point are not known. Sequenced: PBMCs or a T cell subset sorted from them (not recorded which). V and J are TRBV12-3 or TRBV12-4 and TRBJ2-3; D may be TRBD2 (5 bases). CDR3 loop: CASSFWRLTDTQYF. Written as DNA, the CDR3 is TGTGCCAGCAGTTTTTGGAGGTTAACAGATACGCAGTATTTT.